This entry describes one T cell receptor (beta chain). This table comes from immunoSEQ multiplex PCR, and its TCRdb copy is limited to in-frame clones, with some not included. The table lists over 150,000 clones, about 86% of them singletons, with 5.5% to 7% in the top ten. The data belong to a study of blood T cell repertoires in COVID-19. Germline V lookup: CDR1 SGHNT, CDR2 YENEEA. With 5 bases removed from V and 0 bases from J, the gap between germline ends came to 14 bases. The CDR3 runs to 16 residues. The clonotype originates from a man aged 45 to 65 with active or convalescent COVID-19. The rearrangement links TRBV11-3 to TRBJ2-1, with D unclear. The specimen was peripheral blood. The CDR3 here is CASSAEIRSSYNEQFF. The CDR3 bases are TGTGCCAGCAGCGCTGAAATCCGTAGCTCCTACAATGAGCAGTTCTTC.